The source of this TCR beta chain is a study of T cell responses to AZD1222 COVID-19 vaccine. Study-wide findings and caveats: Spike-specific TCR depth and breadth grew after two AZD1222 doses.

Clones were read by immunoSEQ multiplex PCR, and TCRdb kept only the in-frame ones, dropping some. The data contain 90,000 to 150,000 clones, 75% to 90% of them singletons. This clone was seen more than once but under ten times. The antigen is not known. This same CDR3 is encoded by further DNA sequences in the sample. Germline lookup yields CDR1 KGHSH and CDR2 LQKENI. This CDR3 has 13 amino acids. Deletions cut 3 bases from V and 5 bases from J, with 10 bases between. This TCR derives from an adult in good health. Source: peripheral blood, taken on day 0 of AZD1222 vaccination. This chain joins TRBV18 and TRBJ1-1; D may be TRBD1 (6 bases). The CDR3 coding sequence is TGTGCCAGCTCACCCCAGGGGAGGACTGAAGCTTTCTTT. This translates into CASSPQGRTEAFF.